What follows are 7 T cell receptor beta chains derived from one specimen sequenced in a study of T-cell reconstitution after alpha-beta-depleted transplantation in children. TCRbeta library preparation incorporated unique molecular identifiers. TCRdb redid the calling of the PCR reads with MiXCR, one entry per CDR3 protein. The sample has about 690,000 distinct CDR3 sequences, around a sixth seen once. Sample: PBMCs from the stem cell graft donor, taken from the stem cell graft. Every receptor here comes from a human donor who donated a stem cell graft to a child with acute myeloid leukemia.

This clonotype has a handful of counts. The rearrangement joins TRBV20-1 to TRBJ1-5; 8 bases align to TRBD1. Germline CDR1 is DFQATT and CDR2 is SNEGSKA (reference sequence). CDR3 length: 15 residues. Losses at the gene ends were 3 bases for V and 1 base for J; bases not matched to a gene: 5. The DNA for the CDR3 is TGCAGTGCTAGCGGGCAGGGGGCAAGCAATCAGCCCCAGCATTTT. It codes for CSASGQGASNQPQHF.

In this sample, this clonotype turned up a few times. This sequence joins TRBV7-3 and TRBJ1-1; unclear D gene. The V and J ends lost 5 bases and 4 bases respectively, with 14 bases between them. This CDR3 comprises 14 residues. CDR1 and CDR2 from the germline V gene are SGHTA and FQGTGA. The CDR3 loop reads CASSLSGGSTEAFF. The CDR3 DNA sequence: TGTGCCAGCAGCCTAAGCGGAGGGAGCACTGAAGCTTTCTTT.

This clonotype was seen repeatedly, ten times or more. Mismatch with germline at one junction end may stem from a read error. This sequence joins TRBV6-1 and TRBJ1-1; D is possibly TRBD1 (6 bases). Germline V gives CDR1 MNHNS, CDR2 SASEGT. There are 16 residues in the CDR3. The CDR3 protein is CASSKARDNMNTEAFF. The CDR3 DNA reads as TGTGCCAGCAGTAAAGCCCGGGACAACATGAACACTGAAGCTTTCTTT.

The chain combines TRBV6-1 with TRBJ2-2; D not resolved. The CDR3 runs 13 residues. The V and J ends lost 4 bases and 3 bases respectively, with 6 bases between them. Germline CDR1 and CDR2: MNHNS and SASEGT. CDR3 residues: CASSVSHTGELFF. CDR3 bases: TGTGCCAGCAGTGTCAGCCACACCGGGGAGCTGTTTTTT.

This clonotype was seen at least ten times. This sequence joins TRBV20-1 and TRBJ2-7; 11 bases align to TRBD1. V lost 5 bases, J lost 3 bases, and 3 bases stayed unmatched. CDR1 and CDR2 (germline): DFQATT, SNEGSKA (reference sequence). The CDR3 spans 13 residues. CDR3 nucleotides: TGCAGTGCTCAGGACAGGGGGCGCTACGAGCAGTACTTC. Translation: CSAQDRGRYEQYF.

Ten or more counts support this clonotype. The chain has TRBV20-1 and TRBJ1-1, with D possibly being TRBD1 (5 bases). Per germline, CDR1 DFQATT and CDR2 SNEGSKA (reference sequence). The CDR3 consists of 16 residues. V was pared by 6 bases and J by 5 bases, with 25 bases between. CDR3 region: CSAILVGEGRKTEAFF. CDR3 sequence (DNA): TGCAGTGCCATTTTGGTGGGCGAGGGGCGCAAAACTGAAGCTTTCTTT.

The rearrangement joins TRBV9 to TRBJ1-2, with TRBD1 matching over 7 bases. The V gene end was trimmed by 2 bases and the J gene end by 1 base; junction bases not matched to a gene: 5. The CDR3 length is 15 residues. CDR1 is SGDLS, CDR2 YYNGEE, per germline. The CDR3 DNA reads as TGTGCCAGCAGCGTGGGGGACAGCGTTAACTATGGCTACACCTTC. This codes for CASSVGDSVNYGYTF.